A single sample is the source of the 24 T cell receptor beta chains below, sequenced in a study of T cells after yellow fever vaccination. TCRdb re-analysed the 5' RACE reads in MiXCR, keeping a single row per CDR3 protein. The sample lists tens of thousands of distinct CDR3 sequences; more than 5.5% were seen once. The sequencing here drew on CD8+ T cells sorted from PBMCs, taken about 5 days after the first yellow fever vaccination. These receptors were collected from a man in his late teens or twenties who received the YFV17D yellow fever vaccine.

The J gene is TRBJ1-5, the V gene TRBV4-3; perhaps TRBD1 as D (5 bases). V was trimmed by 4 bases and J by 2 bases, leaving 18 bases between them. CDR1 and CDR2 (germline): LGHNA, YSLEER. CDR3 length equals 17 residues. The CDR3 loop reads CASSPMAGNIGNQPQHF. DNA of the CDR3: TGCGCCAGCAGCCCGATGGCAGGGAATATTGGCAATCAGCCCCAGCATTTT.

This clonotype showed up just a few times. This sequence joins TRBV3-1 and TRBJ1-1; TRBD1 agrees at 7 bases. Germline-derived CDR1 and CDR2 are LGHDT and YNNKEL (reference sequence). The CDR3 loop spans 14 amino acids. Germline trimming cut 2 bases from V and 3 bases from J; bases unmatched to any gene: 3. The CDR3 bases are TGTGCCAGCAGCCAATTCAGGGGGGACACTGAAGCTTTCTTT. Translating it yields CASSQFRGDTEAFF.

This clonotype was recorded many times. This chain connects TRBV29-1 to TRBJ2-1, with 10 bases aligning to TRBD2. Germline trimming cut 4 bases from V and 6 bases from J; bases unmatched to any gene: 12. Germline V gives CDR1 SQVTM, CDR2 ANQGSEA. The CDR3 is 16 amino acids. The chain's CDR3 is CSVVGLAGANGNEQFF. CDR3 DNA sequence: TGCAGCGTTGTTGGGCTAGCGGGGGCTAACGGCAATGAGCAGTTCTTC.

This clonotype was counted at least ten times. The chain links TRBV28 to TRBJ1-2; D might be TRBD1 (6 bases). CDR3 length equals 13 residues. Per the germline V gene, CDR1 is MDHEN and CDR2 is SYDVKM. V was pared by 3 bases and J by 8 bases, with 13 bases between. CDR3 nucleotides: TGTGCCAGCAGTTTCCCAGGGGATGGGGGCTACACCTTC. Protein product: CASSFPGDGGYTF.

V and J are TRBV7-8 and TRBJ2-7, with TRBD2 as a possible D gene (6 bases). This CDR3 contains 16 residues. Trimming pared 3 bases from V and 1 base from J, leaving 16 bases between. Germline V lookup: CDR1 SGHVS, CDR2 FQNEAQ. This CDR3 is CASSLGILGGSYEQYV. The CDR3 DNA follows: TGTGCCAGCAGCTTGGGGATTTTGGGGGGATCCTACGAGCAGTACGTC.

The sample holds a few counts of this clonotype. This chain connects TRBV15 to TRBJ2-1; possible D gene TRBD1, 5 bases. With 9 bases removed from V and 0 bases from J, the gap between germline ends came to 12 bases. Looked up from germline, CDR1 is LNHNV and CDR2 is YYDKDF (reference sequence). This CDR3 region has 14 residues. CDR3 nucleotide sequence: TGTGCCACGAAGGGGCCAAGCTCCTACAATGAGCAGTTCTTC. Its protein is CATKGPSSYNEQFF.

This clonotype appeared many times. V and J are TRBV7-9 and TRBJ2-5; D ambiguous. Germline V gene sequence: CDR1 SEHNR, CDR2 FQNEAQ (reference sequence). This CDR3 comprises 13 residues. V was clipped by 4 bases and J by 4 bases, with 10 bases between them. CDR3 nucleotide sequence: TGTGCCAGCAGCTCAGACGGGCCAGAGACCCAGTACTTC. It yields the protein CASSSDGPETQYF.

The gene calls are TRBV30 and TRBJ2-2; D remains unclear. The CDR3 runs 13 residues. Trimming shortened V by 1 base and J by 4 bases, and 7 bases separated the two germline ends. Germline lookup yields CDR1 GTSNPN and CDR2 SVGIG (reference sequence). The CDR3 region is CAWSGTFTGELFF. The CDR3 DNA reads TGTGCCTGGAGTGGGACGTTCACCGGGGAGCTGTTTTTT.

This clonotype has a handful of counts. The rearrangement links TRBV7-9 to TRBJ1-4; D remains unclear. CDR3 size: 14 residues. The V gene's germline CDR1 is SEHNR and CDR2 FQNEAQ (reference sequence). V lost 1 base, J lost 3 bases, and 6 bases lay in between. In DNA, the CDR3 is TGTGCCAGCAGCTTAGAGGGAGCTAATGAAAAACTGTTTTTT. It specifies CASSLEGANEKLFF. Using reference TRBV7-9 and TRBJ1-4 for the parts outside the CDR3, the full variable domain is DTGVSQNPRHKITKRGQNVTFRCDPISEHNRLYWYRQTLGQGPEFLTYFQNEAQLEKSRLLSDRFSAERPKGSFSTLEIQRTEQGDSAMYLCASSLEGANEKLFFGSGTQLSVL.

The CDR3 bases are TGTGCCAGCAGCTTAACAGGGGGAGAGACCCAGTACTTC. It encodes CASSLTGGETQYF. V is TRBV7-9 and J is TRBJ2-5; 8 nucleotides align to TRBD1. Germline V lookup: CDR1 SEHNR, CDR2 FQNEAQ (reference sequence). V was pared by 2 bases and J by 4 bases, with 0 bases of the junction left unmatched. The CDR3 consists of 13 residues. The full variable domain, its missing parts supplied by reference TRBV7-9 and TRBJ2-5, is DTGVSQNPRHKITKRGQNVTFRCDPISEHNRLYWYRQTLGQGPEFLTYFQNEAQLEKSRLLSDRFSAERPKGSFSTLEIQRTEQGDSAMYLCASSLTGGETQYFGPGTRLLVL.

This clonotype has more than one count but fewer than ten. The V call is TRBV11-2, the J call TRBJ1-6; 7 nucleotides align to TRBD1. This CDR3 spans 14 amino acids. J was trimmed by 4 bases and V by 4 bases; bases with no gene match: 1. Germline V gene sequence: CDR1 SGHAT, CDR2 FQNNGV. The CDR3 spells CASSSGQYNSPLHF. CDR3 sequence (DNA): TGTGCCAGCAGCTCGGGACAGTATAATTCACCCCTCCACTTT.

The chain uses TRBV5-6 and TRBJ1-5; D remains unclear. Between the trimmed V and J ends, which lost 4 bases and 2 bases, there was a span of 13 bases. CDR1 and CDR2 from the germline V gene are SGHDT and YYEEEE. The CDR3 contains 15 residues. The CDR3 DNA reads TGTGCCAGCAGCCTAGGGTATAGACGCAATCAGCCCCAGCATTTT. This encodes CASSLGYRRNQPQHF.

In its sample, this clonotype was seen many times. The V and J genes are TRBV6-5 and TRBJ2-7; D call uncertain. Germline-derived CDR1 and CDR2 are MNHEY and SVGAGI. The V and J ends lost 2 bases and 7 bases respectively, with 6 bases between them. The CDR3 length is 11 residues. The CDR3 reads CASSYGEEQYF. Written as DNA, the CDR3 is TGTGCCAGCAGTTACGGGGAAGAGCAGTACTTC.

This clonotype was recorded many times. Mismatch with germline at one junction end may stem from a read error. This chain uses TRBV25-1 with TRBJ1-5; 9 bases line up with TRBD1. The length of the CDR3 is 13 residues. Germline V gives CDR1 MGHDK, CDR2 SYGVNS. The CDR3 spells CASGQTRDRDGFF. In nucleotides, the CDR3 is TGTGCCAGTGGGCAGACTCGGGACAGGGACGGCTTCTTT.

This clonotype was picked up many times. V is TRBV2 and J is TRBJ1-5, with D possibly TRBD1 on 5 matching bases. This CDR3 comprises 14 residues. The germline CDR1 and CDR2 sequences are SNHLY and FYNNEI. V lost 6 bases and J 3 bases, leaving 12 bases between the germline ends. The CDR3: CASRDPGNNQPQHF. The CDR3 coding sequence is TGTGCCAGCAGAGATCCAGGGAACAATCAGCCCCAGCATTTT.

This chain connects TRBV5-1 to TRBJ2-1; D is perhaps TRBD2 (5 bases). Trimming took 4 bases from V and 0 from J, leaving 17 bases between them. This CDR3 spans 17 amino acids. Looked up from germline, CDR1 is SGHRS and CDR2 is YFSETQ. CDR3 coding DNA: TGCGCCAGCAGCCCCCCCTCGACGGGGAGCTCCTACAATGAGCAGTTCTTC. This encodes CASSPPSTGSSYNEQFF.

This clonotype was counted only a few times. V gene TRBV5-6 combines with J gene TRBJ2-1; TRBD2 is a possible D gene (6 bases). Looked up from germline, CDR1 is SGHDT and CDR2 is YYEEEE. This CDR3 has 13 residues. The V gene lost 7 bases and the J gene lost 3 bases, with 11 bases spanning the gap. CDR3 coding DNA: TGTGCCAGCGCGGAGGGGTACTACAATGAGCAGTTCTTC. It codes for CASAEGYYNEQFF.

This clonotype was seen ten or more times. DNA for the CDR3: TGCAGCGTTGCTCGGGGAGACTCCTACGAGCAGTACTTC. Encoded protein: CSVARGDSYEQYF. V and J are TRBV29-1 and TRBJ2-7, with D possibly being TRBD2 (5 bases). The germline V gene has CDR1 SQVTM and CDR2 ANQGSEA. The CDR3 sequence is 13 residues long. V was trimmed by 4 bases and J by 0 bases, leaving 10 bases between them.

This clonotype came up many times. The gene calls are TRBV4-1 and TRBJ2-3, with D possibly TRBD2 on 6 matching bases. There are 15 residues in the CDR3. V was trimmed by 3 bases and J by 6 bases, leaving 16 bases between them. The germline V gene encodes CDR1 MGHRA and CDR2 YSYEKL. The DNA for the CDR3 is TGCGCCAGCAGCCAGCGGGACTCCCCGGGTGATACGCAGTATTTT. Its protein is CASSQRDSPGDTQYF.

The chain couples TRBV3-1 to TRBJ2-3; D gene ambiguous. Per germline, CDR1 LGHDT and CDR2 YNNKEL (reference sequence). The CDR3 contains 15 residues. V was shortened by 3 bases and J by 1 base, with 11 bases between the two germline ends. The chain's CDR3 is CASSHLGFRTDTQYF. The CDR3 DNA is TGTGCCAGCAGCCATTTAGGTTTCCGCACAGATACGCAGTATTTT.

There are many counts of this clonotype. The chain recombines TRBV19 with TRBJ2-3; no clear D gene. V lost 5 bases and J lost 6, with 15 bases in between. The CDR3 sequence is 14 residues long. Germline V lookup: CDR1 LNHDA, CDR2 SQIVND (reference sequence). This chain's CDR3 is CASSQPEGTDTQYF. CDR3 coding DNA: TGTGCCAGTAGTCAACCGGAAGGTACGGATACGCAGTATTTT.

This clonotype was seen only a few times. The chain links TRBV12-5 to TRBJ2-3; D assignment may be TRBD1 or TRBD2 (6 bases each). The CDR3 totals 19 residues. The V and J ends lost 0 bases and 0 bases respectively, with 19 bases between them. Per germline, CDR1 LGHNT and CDR2 FRNRAP. Here the CDR3 reads CASGLVHTRGPTSTDTQYF. The CDR3 region has the DNA TGTGCTAGTGGTTTGGTCCATACCCGGGGGCCTACTAGCACAGATACGCAGTATTTT.

The CDR3, as DNA: TGTGCCAGCAGCCAAGATTCACCCCGGGGACCCTACAGGTCCCTTTTAAATGAGCAGTTCTTC. Amino acids: CASSQDSPRGPYRSLLNEQFF. The chain is built from TRBV14 and TRBJ2-1; D may correspond to TRBD1 or TRBD2 (5 bases each). Per germline, CDR1 SGHDN and CDR2 FVKESK. V was shortened by 0 bases and J by 7 bases, with 31 bases between the two germline ends. The CDR3 runs 21 residues.

This chain uses TRBV7-9 with TRBJ2-1; D uncertain. The germline V gene has CDR1 SEHNR and CDR2 FQNEAQ (reference sequence). The CDR3 covers 16 residues. V was clipped by 2 bases and J by 0 bases, with 11 bases between them. CDR3 in DNA: TGTGCCAGCAGCTTAACAGAGATGAGCTCCTACAATGAGCAGTTCTTC. As protein: CASSLTEMSSYNEQFF. Looking up the rest from reference TRBV7-9 and TRBJ2-1 gives the full variable domain: DTGVSQNPRHKITKRGQNVTFRCDPISEHNRLYWYRQTLGQGPEFLTYFQNEAQLEKSRLLSDRFSAERPKGSFSTLEIQRTEQGDSAMYLCASSLTEMSSYNEQFFGPGTRLTVL.